This TCR beta chain was obtained from a study of blood T cells in healthy people across ages. Study-level points and caveats: Higher diversity, along with more naive CD4+ cells, distinguished long-lived donors from aged donors.

A note on this clonotype: Antigen: not known.

Collection of approximately 9.3 milliliters of peripheral blood was performed for each donor. Samples had at least 6.5 million PBMCs isolated from them. A second PCR, run for about 7 to 11 cycles, used a sample-barcoded 5' primer plus a J-beta primer mix. TCRdb re-called the 5' RACE reads through MiXCR, storing one row per CDR3 protein. Found here are about 640,000 distinct CDR3 sequences, around 54% of them singletons; the top ten hold roughly 34%. This TCR was sampled from a man aged 55 to 70 in good health. Sequenced sample: blood.

The CDR3 loop reads CASSLGAGAWENGYTF. The CDR3 bases are TGCGCCAGCAGCTTGGGGGCCGGGGCATGGGAAAATGGCTACACCTTC. This rearrangement joins TRBV5-1 to TRBJ1-2, with D perhaps TRBD1 (5 bases). V lost 0 bases and J 6 bases, leaving 18 bases between the germline ends. CDR1 and CDR2 (germline): SGHRS, YFSETQ. The CDR3 loop spans 16 amino acids. The full variable domain, with the rest looked up from reference TRBV5-1 and TRBJ1-2, is KAGVTQTPRYLIKTRGQQVTLSCSPISGHRSVSWYQQTPGQGLQFLFEYFSETQRNKGNFPGRFSGRQFSNSRSEMNVSTLELGDSALYLCASSLGAGAWENGYTFGSGTRLTVV.